Listed below are T cell receptor beta chains from one sample, sequenced in a study of blood T cell repertoires in COVID-19. Assay: immunoSEQ multiplex PCR; the TCRdb copy retains only in-frame clones and omits some. The repertoire consists of roughly 47,000 clones, with 82% occurring once and the leading ten covering about 4%. Sequenced material: peripheral blood. All receptors derive from a woman between 65 and 79 years old with acute or convalescent COVID-19. The CDR3 runs from the conserved cysteine through the conserved F or W.

>TRBV19|TRBJ2-1
CASSILGQVVDNEQFF
>TRBV24-1|TRBJ2-1
CATSDLLAGPANEQFF
>TRBV19|TRBJ2-7
CASSARLAGGANEQYF
>TRBV27|TRBJ2-7
CASSLIPRGEAHEQYF
>TRBV6-5|TRBJ1-2
CASNLGGRGYTF
>TRBV7-8|TRBJ2-4
CASSLREGSGSKNIQYF
>TRBV4-1|TRBJ2-1
CASSQAWRVGNEQFF
>TRBV2|TRBJ2-1
CACHLAGGYNEQFF
>TRBV28|TRBJ1-4
CASRLRTADEKLFF
>TRBV6-4|TRBJ2-1
CASSDSERGTYNEQFF
>TRBV5-1|TRBJ2-2
CASSPTGGATGELFF
>TRBV2|TRBJ2-7
CASSSREGGPREQYF
>TRBV6-4|TRBJ1-6
CASSDSRRANSPLHF
>TRBV3-1/TRBV3-2|TRBJ2-7
CASSGTGAQFYEQYF
>TRBV5-4|TRBJ1-2
CASSLPGQGEGYTF
>TRBV24-1|TRBJ1-2
CATSVGVGYGYTF
>TRBV9|TRBJ2-1
CASSASGTVGNEQFF
>TRBV11-2|TRBJ2-2
CASRQRDGRAGELFF
>TRBV5-4|TRBJ2-7
CASSLRRGFYEQYF
>TRBV5-1|TRBJ2-7
CASSRGQGATEQYF
>TRBV18|TRBJ1-1
CASSRSGVNTEAFF
>TRBV18|TRBJ1-1
CASSLDGLNTEAFF
>TRBV5-5|TRBJ1-2
CASSLNGQAYSYGYTF
>TRBV18|TRBJ1-5
CASSPSEIAGAQHF
>TRBV5-4|TRBJ2-3
CASSFSGTDTQYF
>TRBV14|TRBJ2-3
CASKWTNTDTQYF
>TRBV28|TRBJ2-1
CASSSRLAGGHEQFF
>TRBV25-1|TRBJ2-2
CASSGLANTGELFF